The rows below give T cell receptor beta chains drawn from one sample of a study of T cells in localized non-small cell lung cancer. Produced via immunoSEQ multiplex PCR; TCRdb's table is partial and in-frame only. The repertoire includes some 38,000 clones, about nine tenths of them detected once, and about 5.6% sits in the top ten. The starting material was peripheral blood mononuclear cells, obtained before any cancer treatment. The receptors were sampled from a male donor at least 60 years old with stage II lung adenocarcinoma. The CDR3 runs from the conserved cysteine through the conserved F or W. The listing skips clone size in some rows; elsewhere it reads once, few, many or a size class.

J gene	clone size	V gene	CDR3 protein
TRBJ2-7	-	TRBV21-1	CASSVTGAAFGDEQYF
TRBJ1-2	few	TRBV12-5	CASGFNYGYTF
TRBJ2-1	-	TRBV5-1	CASGPDSYNEQFF
TRBJ1-2	-	TRBV6-5	CASSFGRYGYTF
TRBJ1-4	-	TRBV2	CASILDMTNEKLFF
TRBJ1-5	few	TRBV7-2	CASSPYNQPQHF
TRBJ2-1	-	TRBV13	CASSLERYNEQFF
TRBJ1-1	-	TRBV25-1	CASEPGRVNTEAFF
TRBJ2-1	-	TRBV5-6	CASSLVTGLGDEQFF
TRBJ1-1	-	TRBV2	CASIQGFTEAFF
TRBJ1-4	-	TRBV21-1	CASGSPARIADEKLFF
TRBJ1-5	-	TRBV7-2	CASSLGLNQPQHF
TRBJ2-7	-	TRBV19	CASSILLGRDYEQYF
TRBJ2-3	-	TRBV10-3	CAISEGRARDTQYF
TRBJ2-7	-	TRBV2	CASSEEDREATYEQYF
TRBJ1-1	-	TRBV11-2	CASSPRTGGNTEAFF
TRBJ1-4	-	TRBV28	CASSRPGEGEKLFF
TRBJ2-3	-	TRBV30	CAWSGWGISDTQYF
TRBJ1-6	-	TRBV5-1	CASSLVGGPLHF
TRBJ1-1	-	TRBV18	CASSQGSKYTEAFF
TRBJ2-1	-	TRBV5-5	CASSQTLGTGYNEQFF
TRBJ1-5	few	TRBV30	CAWSYGTAANQPQHF
TRBJ2-7	-	TRBV5-1	CASSLDWQTSYEQYF
TRBJ2-1	-	TRBV18	CASSPGGYNEQFF
TRBJ1-2	-	TRBV6-5	CASSPDRGGGYTF
TRBJ2-1	-	TRBV7-2	CASSLLSPGQAKQFF
TRBJ1-2	-	TRBV4-1	CASSQAAANYGYTF
TRBJ2-3	-	TRBV7-7	CASSLAGNTDTQYF
TRBJ1-1	-	TRBV11-2	CASSLDRTPANTEAFF
TRBJ2-2	once	TRBV7-2	CASSLRGELFF
TRBJ2-3	-	TRBV7-6	CASSLPLGVGTDTQYF
TRBJ1-4	once	TRBV2	CASSGTPMEVDNEKLFF
TRBJ2-1	-	TRBV11-1	CASSPLQRGGKNEQFF
TRBJ1-4	-	TRBV10-3	CAISESPLSEKLFF
TRBJ2-1	few	TRBV15	CATSGLQARLQNEQFF
TRBJ2-2	-	TRBV7-6	CASSLAGPHITGELFF
TRBJ2-1	few	TRBV4-1	CASSQLDLLPAPYNEQFF
TRBJ2-2	-	TRBV6-1	CASSENRGKAGELFF
TRBJ2-1	once	TRBV4-1	CASSFMQREDNEQFF
TRBJ1-5	-	TRBV6-1	CASSVDGGHQPQHF
TRBJ2-5	-	TRBV19	CASSIGQGQETQYF